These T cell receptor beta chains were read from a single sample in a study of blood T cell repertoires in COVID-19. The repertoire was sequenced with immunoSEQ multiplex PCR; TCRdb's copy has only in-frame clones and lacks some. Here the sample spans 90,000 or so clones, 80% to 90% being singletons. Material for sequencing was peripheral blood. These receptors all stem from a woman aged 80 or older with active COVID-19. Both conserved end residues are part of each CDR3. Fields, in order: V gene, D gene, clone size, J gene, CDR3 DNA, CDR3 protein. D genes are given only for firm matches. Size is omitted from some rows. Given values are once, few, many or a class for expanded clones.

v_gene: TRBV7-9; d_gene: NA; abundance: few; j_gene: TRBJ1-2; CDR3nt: TGTGCCAGCAGCCAGGGATCGGGTCTGCAAGGCTACACCTTC; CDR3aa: CASSQGSGLQGYTF
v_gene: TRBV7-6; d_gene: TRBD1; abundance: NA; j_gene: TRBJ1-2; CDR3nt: TGTGCCAGCAGCCCCCAGGACAGGAGGAACTATGGCTACACCTTC; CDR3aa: CASSPQDRRNYGYTF
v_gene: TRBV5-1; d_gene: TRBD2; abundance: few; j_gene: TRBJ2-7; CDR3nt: TGCGCCAGCAGCCCCTTTTTGACTAGCGGGAGCTACGAGCAGTACTTC; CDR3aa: CASSPFLTSGSYEQYF
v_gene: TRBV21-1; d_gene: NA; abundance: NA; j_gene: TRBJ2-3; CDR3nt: TGTGCCAGCAGCCCGCCGGGGAGGGCCGTAGAAGCGCAGTATTTT; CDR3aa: CASSPPGRAVEAQYF
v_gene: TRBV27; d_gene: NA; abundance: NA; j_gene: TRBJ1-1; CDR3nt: TGTGCCAGCATGCGGGGGGGCATGAACACTGAAGCTTTCTTT; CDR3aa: CASMRGGMNTEAFF
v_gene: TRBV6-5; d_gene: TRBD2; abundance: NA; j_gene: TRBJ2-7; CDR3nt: TGTGCCAGCACCGACGGGGCTAGCGGGAGTTACGAGCAGTACTTC; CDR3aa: CASTDGASGSYEQYF
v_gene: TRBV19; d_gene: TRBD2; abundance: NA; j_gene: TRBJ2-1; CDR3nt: TGTGCCAGTAGTACGCTAGCGGTCTACAATGAGCAGTTCTTC; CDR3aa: CASSTLAVYNEQFF
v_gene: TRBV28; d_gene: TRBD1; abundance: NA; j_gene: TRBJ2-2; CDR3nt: TGTGCCAGCACCAGACAGGGAACGGAGAACACCGGGGAGCTGTTTTTT; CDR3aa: CASTRQGTENTGELFF
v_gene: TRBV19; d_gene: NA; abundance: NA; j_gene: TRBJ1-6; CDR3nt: TGTGCCAGCAGACACAGGGAAAATTCACCCCTCCACTTT; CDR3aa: CASRHRENSPLHF
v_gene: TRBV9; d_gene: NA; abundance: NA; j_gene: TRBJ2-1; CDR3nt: TGTGCCAGCAGCCCAGACCAAGAGGCCACCTACAATGAGCAGTTCTTC; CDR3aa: CASSPDQEATYNEQFF
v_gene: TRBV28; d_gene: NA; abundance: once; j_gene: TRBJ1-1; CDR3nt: TGTGCCAGCAGTTTTAATTTGGCAGGGATTAACACTGAAGCTTTCTTT; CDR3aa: CASSFNLAGINTEAFF
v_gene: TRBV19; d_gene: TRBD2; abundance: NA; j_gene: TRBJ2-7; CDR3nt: TGTGCCAGTAGTTTGGGACTAGCGGCTTACGAGCAGTACTTC; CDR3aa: CASSLGLAAYEQYF
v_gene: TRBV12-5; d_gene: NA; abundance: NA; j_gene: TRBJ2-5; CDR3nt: TGTGCTAGTGGTTTCGGAGAGCAAGAGACCCAGTACTTC; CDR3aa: CASGFGEQETQYF
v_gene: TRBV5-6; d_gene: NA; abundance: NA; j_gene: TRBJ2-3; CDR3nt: TGTGCCAGCAGCTTGGAACTAAACACAGATACGCAGTATTTT; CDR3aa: CASSLELNTDTQYF
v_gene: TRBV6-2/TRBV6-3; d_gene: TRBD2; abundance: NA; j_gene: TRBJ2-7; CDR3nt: TGTGCCAGCAGCCAAGGACTAGCGGGAATCTACGAGCAGTACTTC; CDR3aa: CASSQGLAGIYEQYF
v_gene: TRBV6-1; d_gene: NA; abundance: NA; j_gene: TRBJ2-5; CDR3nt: TGTGCCAGCAGTGAAACAGGCTTGCTAGAGACCCAGTACTTC; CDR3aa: CASSETGLLETQYF
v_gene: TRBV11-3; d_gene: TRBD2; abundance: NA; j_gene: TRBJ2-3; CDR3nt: TGTGCCAGCAGCTTCGGGAGGGCCGCAGATACGCAGTATTTT; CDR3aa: CASSFGRAADTQYF
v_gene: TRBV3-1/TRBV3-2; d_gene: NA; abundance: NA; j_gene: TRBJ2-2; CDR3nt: TGTGCCAGCAGCTCGTGGGCTTCACAGCACACCGGGGAGCTGTTTTTT; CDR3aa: CASSSWASQHTGELFF
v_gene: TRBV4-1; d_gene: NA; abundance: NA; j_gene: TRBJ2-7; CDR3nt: TGCGCCAGCAGCCTATTTTTACGCTCCAGCTCCTACGAGCAGTACTTC; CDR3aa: CASSLFLRSSSYEQYF
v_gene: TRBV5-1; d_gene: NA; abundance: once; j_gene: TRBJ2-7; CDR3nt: TGCGCCAGCAGCTTGGTGCGGGGTTCCTACGAGCAGTACTTC; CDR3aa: CASSLVRGSYEQYF
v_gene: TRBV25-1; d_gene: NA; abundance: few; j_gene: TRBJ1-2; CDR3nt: TGTGCCAGCAGTGAGGCGGCAGGGTTCAGTGGCTACACCTTC; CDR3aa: CASSEAAGFSGYTF
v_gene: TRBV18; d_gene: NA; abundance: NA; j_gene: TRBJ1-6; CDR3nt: TGTGCCAGCTCACCACAGGGAGAATCACCCCTCCACTTT; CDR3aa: CASSPQGESPLHF
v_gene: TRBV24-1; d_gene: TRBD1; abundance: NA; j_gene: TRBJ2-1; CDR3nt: TGTGCCACCAGTGGGGACAGGGGGAATTGGAATGAGCAGTTCTTC; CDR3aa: CATSGDRGNWNEQFF
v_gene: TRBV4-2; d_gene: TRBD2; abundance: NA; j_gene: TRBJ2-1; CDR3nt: TGTGCCAGCAGCCGAGGACAGGGGTCACCGACTAGCGGGGCCTACAATGAGCAGTTCTTC; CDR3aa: CASSRGQGSPTSGAYNEQFF
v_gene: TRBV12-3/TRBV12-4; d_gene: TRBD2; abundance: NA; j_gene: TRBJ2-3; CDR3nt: TGTGCCAGCAGCCCGGGACTAGCGGAGCAGTATTTT; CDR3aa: CASSPGLAEQYF
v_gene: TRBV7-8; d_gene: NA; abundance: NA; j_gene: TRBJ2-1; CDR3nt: TGTGCCAGCAGCCAGACGGTAGGGAGAGGCGGGGAGCAGTTCTTC; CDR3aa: CASSQTVGRGGEQFF
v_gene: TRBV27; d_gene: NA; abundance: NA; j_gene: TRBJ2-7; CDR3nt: TGTGCCAGCAGTTTAGAGAATGTATCTCGCCATCCTCAGTACTTC; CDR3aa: CASSLENVSRHPQYF
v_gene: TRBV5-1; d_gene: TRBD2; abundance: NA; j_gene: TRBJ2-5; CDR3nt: TGCGCCAGTCAGGAACTAGCGGGATCACAAGAGACCCAGTACTTC; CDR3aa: CASQELAGSQETQYF
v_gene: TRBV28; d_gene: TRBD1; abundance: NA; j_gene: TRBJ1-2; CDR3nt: TGTGCCAGCGTGGGACAGGGGGGCTATGGCTACACCTTC; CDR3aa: CASVGQGGYGYTF
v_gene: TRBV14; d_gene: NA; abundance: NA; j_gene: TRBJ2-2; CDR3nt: TGTGCCAGTGGAAGACAGACCCCAGCGAACACCGGGGAGCTGTTTTTT; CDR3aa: CASGRQTPANTGELFF
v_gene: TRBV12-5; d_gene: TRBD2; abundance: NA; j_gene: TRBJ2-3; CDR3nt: TGTGCTAGTGGCACTTCCGGGACTAGGATCCAACCAGATACGCAGTATTTT; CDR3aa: CASGTSGTRIQPDTQYF
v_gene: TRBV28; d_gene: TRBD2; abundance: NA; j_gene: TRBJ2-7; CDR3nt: TGTGCCAGCAGGTATCTAGCGGGAGTTTCGTCCTACGAGCAGTACTTC; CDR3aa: CASRYLAGVSSYEQYF
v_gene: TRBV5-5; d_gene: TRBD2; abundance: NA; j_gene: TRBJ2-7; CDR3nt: TGTGCCAGCAGCGCTAGCGGGAGCGCAACCTACGAGCAGTACTTC; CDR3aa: CASSASGSATYEQYF
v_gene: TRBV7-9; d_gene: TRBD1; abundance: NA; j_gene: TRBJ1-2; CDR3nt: TGTGCCAGCAGTGTACAGGGGGCGGGCTATGGCTACACCTTC; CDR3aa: CASSVQGAGYGYTF
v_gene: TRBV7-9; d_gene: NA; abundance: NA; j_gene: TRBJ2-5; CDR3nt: TGTGCCAGCAGCTTAGAAAGCGAGACCCAGTACTTC; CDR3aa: CASSLESETQYF
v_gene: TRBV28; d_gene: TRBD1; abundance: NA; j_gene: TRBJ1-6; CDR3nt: TGTGCCAGCAAGGGGTCATCTATGGGACAGGGAGTTCCTAAGTATTCACCCCTCCACTTT; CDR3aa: CASKGSSMGQGVPKYSPLHF
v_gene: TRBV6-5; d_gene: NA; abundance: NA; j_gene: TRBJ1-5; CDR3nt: TGTGCCAGCAGTTACACAGGCGGGAGTGATCAGCCCCAGCATTTT; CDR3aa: CASSYTGGSDQPQHF
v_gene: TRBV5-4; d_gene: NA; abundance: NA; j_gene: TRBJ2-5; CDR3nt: TGTGCCAGCAGCCTACGGGGGCAAGAGACCCAGTACTTC; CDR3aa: CASSLRGQETQYF
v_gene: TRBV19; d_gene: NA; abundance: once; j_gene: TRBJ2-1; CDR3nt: TGTGCCAGTAATCTAGGGGGATACAATGAGCAGTTCTTC; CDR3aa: CASNLGGYNEQFF